The 20 T cell receptor beta chains listed next were all sequenced from one sample in a study of cytomegalovirus exposure and HLA in healthy donors (dated by TCRdb to 2015 to 2018). The receptor library was made with the immunoSEQ multiplex PCR assay. For the multiplex PCR, a mixture combining 60 forward primers for TCR Vbeta segments and 13 reverse primers for TCR Jbeta segments was used. The immuneACCESS repertoire file appears here via TCRdb, limited to in-frame rearrangements. These files lack a portion of the clones; in checked studies, under half of the deficit traces to unresolved V genes, and the cause of the others is not known. This sample comprises over 200,000 clones, 70% to 85% of them detected only once. The ten largest make up 3.8% of the sample. Input material: PBMCs. Receptors originate from a male donor in good health and CMV-seronegative.

This chain uses TRBV7-3 with TRBJ2-1, with 7 bases aligning to TRBD2. The CDR3 spans 15 residues. The germline V gene has CDR1 SGHTA and CDR2 FQGTGA. J gave up 0 bases and V 6 bases, and 5 bases lay outside the gene matches. This CDR3 is CASRRSGDSYNEQFF. The CDR3 DNA reads TGTGCCAGCAGACGGAGCGGGGACTCCTACAATGAGCAGTTCTTC.

This chain joins TRBV5-6 and TRBJ1-2; 9 bases map to TRBD1. Germline CDR1 SGHDT, CDR2 YYEEEE. V shed 3 bases and J 10 bases; nucleotides not matched to a gene: 10. CDR3 size: 14 residues. CDR3 loop: CASSWDRATRVYTF. DNA for the CDR3: TGTGCCAGCAGCTGGGACAGGGCCACCAGAGTCTACACCTTC. The entire variable domain, with the rest obtained from reference TRBV5-6 and TRBJ1-2, is as follows: DAGVTQSPTHLIKTRGQQVTLRCSPKSGHDTVSWYQQALGQGPQFIFQYYEEEERQRGNFPDRFSGHQFPNYSSELNVNALLLGDSALYLCASSWDRATRVYTFGSGTRLTVV.

The chain combines TRBV4-1 with TRBJ2-7; tentatively, D is TRBD1 (6 bases). The CDR3 runs to 13 residues. CDR1 is MGHRA and CDR2 is YSYEKL in the germline V gene. The V end lost 8 bases, the J end lost 0 bases, and 11 bases lay between the germline ends. CDR3 residues: CASGRGPSYEQYF. In nucleotides, the CDR3 is TGCGCCAGCGGCAGGGGACCCTCCTACGAGCAGTACTTC.

The V gene is TRBV6-5, the J gene TRBJ2-5, with 8 bases fitting TRBD2. The trim removed 10 bases at V and 4 bases at J, leaving 8 bases unmatched. CDR1 MNHEY and CDR2 SVGAGI come from the germline V gene. The CDR3 is 13 residues long. CDR3 loop: CATSGGRRETQYF. CDR3 nucleotides: TGTGCCACCAGCGGCGGGAGGAGAGAGACCCAGTACTTC.

This chain connects TRBV30 to TRBJ1-6; 9 bases fit TRBD1. CDR1 and CDR2 from the germline V gene are GTSNPN and SVGIG (reference sequence). V shed 2 bases, J shed 7 bases, and the junction held 3 bases outside the gene matches. The CDR3 covers 14 residues. CDR3: CAWSRDRENSPLHF. The CDR3 DNA reads as TGTGCCTGGAGTCGGGACAGGGAAAATTCACCCCTCCACTTT.

This clone was recorded a few times. The rearrangement joins TRBV5-6 to TRBJ1-2, with D tentatively TRBD1 (5 bases). Trimming took off 4 bases at V and 4 bases at J, with 17 bases between the two ends. CDR3 length: 15 amino acids. Germline V lookup: CDR1 SGHDT, CDR2 YYEEEE. CDR3 nucleotides: TGTGCCAGCAGCACCGGGACTCCCTTTAGCTATGGCTACACCTTC. Its translation is CASSTGTPFSYGYTF.

This chain uses TRBV18 with TRBJ1-1, with 8 bases lining up with TRBD1. There are 15 residues in the CDR3. The V segment lost 1 base and the J segment 5 bases; nucleotides outside the gene matches: 6. The germline V gene encodes CDR1 KGHSH and CDR2 LQKENI. For the CDR3, the DNA is TGTGCCAGCTCACCACAAACAGGGGGGAGGACTGAAGCTTTCTTT. This sequence encodes CASSPQTGGRTEAFF.

J is TRBJ2-1 and V is TRBV4-1; 16 nucleotides agree with TRBD2. V was clipped by 5 bases and J by 7 bases; unmatched bases: 20. The CDR3 is made up of 21 amino acids. The germline V gene has CDR1 MGHRA and CDR2 YSYEKL. The CDR3 spells CASSGYLGTSGRATYTNEQFF. The DNA of the CDR3 is TGCGCCAGCAGCGGGTATCTAGGGACTAGCGGGAGGGCCACCTACACGAATGAGCAGTTCTTC.

The chain uses TRBV5-1 and TRBJ1-1; 8 bases map to TRBD1. This CDR3 is 16 amino acids long. The V gene's germline CDR1 is SGHRS and CDR2 YFSETQ. The trim removed 3 bases at V and 0 bases at J, leaving 7 bases unmatched. In DNA form, the CDR3 reads TGCGCCAGCAGCTACCTCGGACAGGGAGTGAACACTGAAGCTTTCTTT. Translation gives CASSYLGQGVNTEAFF.

This rearrangement joins TRBV9 to TRBJ1-4; TRBD1 agrees at 7 bases. V was pared by 4 bases and J by 0 bases, with 3 bases of the junction left unmatched. CDR1 and CDR2 from the germline V gene are SGDLS and YYNGEE. This CDR3 has 15 residues. The CDR3 spells CASSRDSATNEKLFF. CDR3 DNA sequence: TGTGCCAGCAGCCGGGACAGCGCAACTAATGAAAAACTGTTTTTT.

V and J are TRBV5-1 and TRBJ1-1; a weak D match, TRBD1 (5 bases). The CDR3 consists of 13 residues. Germline V lookup: CDR1 SGHRS, CDR2 YFSETQ. Trimming removed 4 bases from V and 7 bases from J, with 14 bases in between. The chain's CDR3 is CASSRGPEGEAFF. CDR3 nucleotides: TGCGCCAGCAGCAGGGGCCCCGAAGGTGAAGCTTTCTTT.

V is TRBV19 and J is TRBJ1-2; 7 positions match TRBD1. The CDR3 has 13 residues. CDR1 is LNHDA, CDR2 SQIVND, per germline (reference sequence). With V trimmed by 8 bases and J by 2 bases, 5 bases remained unmatched. CDR3 in amino acids: CASDPTGNYGYTF. The CDR3 nucleotides read TGTGCCAGTGATCCGACAGGGAACTATGGCTACACCTTC.

This chain connects TRBV7-3 to TRBJ2-1, with 12 bases lining up with TRBD2. With 3 bases clipped from V and 7 bases from J, the junction kept 7 bases outside the gene matches. In germline, CDR1 is SGHTA, CDR2 FQGTGA. The CDR3 length is 16 residues. This chain's CDR3 is CASSFPGLAGQNEQFF. CDR3 DNA: TGTGCCAGCAGCTTCCCTGGACTAGCGGGACAGAATGAGCAGTTCTTC.

The rearrangement joins TRBV11-2 to TRBJ2-7, with D tentatively TRBD2 (5 bases). This CDR3 is 12 amino acids long. Germline V gene sequence: CDR1 SGHAT, CDR2 FQNNGV. The V and J ends lost 1 base and 6 bases respectively, with 7 bases between them. The CDR3 here is CASSLGAGEQYF. CDR3 DNA sequence: TGTGCCAGCAGCTTAGGGGCGGGCGAGCAGTACTTC.

The rearrangement joins TRBV9 to TRBJ1-3, with 7 bases lining up with TRBD1. Germline V gene sequence: CDR1 SGDLS, CDR2 YYNGEE. The CDR3 is made up of 15 amino acids. The V and J ends lost 4 bases and 0 bases, in that order; junction bases with no gene match: 4. The CDR3 spells CASSTAGGSGNTIYF. The CDR3 coding sequence is TGTGCCAGCAGCACAGCAGGGGGCTCTGGAAACACCATATATTTT.

The chain uses TRBV2 and TRBJ2-1; 8 nucleotides line up with TRBD2. Germline V lookup: CDR1 SNHLY, CDR2 FYNNEI. There are 18 residues in the CDR3. The junction had 13 bases not matched to a gene; V was cut back by 5 bases and J by 1 base. The CDR3 region has the DNA TGTGCCAGCAGTCCGCTAACGGGAGGGCCTGAGTCCTACAATGAGCAGTTCTTC. Protein sequence: CASSPLTGGPESYNEQFF.

The rearrangement joins TRBV19 to TRBJ2-7; TRBD2 aligns across 10 bases. J was trimmed by 2 bases and V by 5 bases; bases with no gene match: 6. Germline-derived CDR1 and CDR2 are LNHDA and SQIVND (reference sequence). The CDR3 has 15 residues. CDR3 protein: CASSGEREGTYEQYF. DNA for the CDR3: TGTGCCAGTAGTGGAGAGCGGGAGGGAACCTACGAGCAGTACTTC. Full variable domain (missing parts from reference TRBV19 and TRBJ2-7): DGGITQSPKYLFRKEGQNVTLSCEQNLNHDAMYWYRQDPGQGLRLIYYSQIVNDFQKGDIAEGYSVSREKKESFPLTVTSAQKNPTAFYLCASSGEREGTYEQYFGPGTRLTVT.

V is TRBV14 and J is TRBJ2-2, with D possibly TRBD2 on 5 matching bases. There are 15 residues in the CDR3. From germline, CDR1 is SGHDN and CDR2 FVKESK. Trimming shortened V by 6 bases and J by 5 bases, and 16 bases separated the two germline ends. CDR3 residues: CASSPTARRTGELFF. CDR3 DNA sequence: TGTGCCAGCAGTCCTACGGCACGGAGGACCGGGGAGCTGTTTTTT. Together with reference TRBV14 and TRBJ2-2, the CDR3 gives the full variable domain: EAGVTQFPSHSVIEKGQTVTLRCDPISGHDNLYWYRRVMGKEIKFLLHFVKESKQDESGMPNNRFLAERTGGTYSTLKVQPAELEDSGVYFCASSPTARRTGELFFGEGSRLTVL.

The chain couples TRBV29-1 to TRBJ2-5; D call uncertain. The end of the DNA aligns better with TRBJ2-7, so the J call may be wrong. The CDR3 has 12 amino acids. Germline loops: CDR1 SQVTM, CDR2 ANQGSEA. CDR3 loop: CSVEESAYEQYF. The CDR3 DNA follows: TGCAGCGTTGAAGAGTCTGCCTACGAGCAGTACTTC.

The rearrangement uses TRBV19 and TRBJ1-1; TRBD1 might be the D (6 bases). Germline V lookup: CDR1 LNHDA, CDR2 SQIVND (reference sequence). V shed 5 bases and J shed 1 base, with 14 bases lying between them. The CDR3 extends over 15 amino acids. CDR3 sequence reads: CASSPADRRNTEAFF. CDR3 in DNA: TGTGCCAGTAGTCCCGCCGACAGGAGGAACACTGAAGCTTTCTTT.